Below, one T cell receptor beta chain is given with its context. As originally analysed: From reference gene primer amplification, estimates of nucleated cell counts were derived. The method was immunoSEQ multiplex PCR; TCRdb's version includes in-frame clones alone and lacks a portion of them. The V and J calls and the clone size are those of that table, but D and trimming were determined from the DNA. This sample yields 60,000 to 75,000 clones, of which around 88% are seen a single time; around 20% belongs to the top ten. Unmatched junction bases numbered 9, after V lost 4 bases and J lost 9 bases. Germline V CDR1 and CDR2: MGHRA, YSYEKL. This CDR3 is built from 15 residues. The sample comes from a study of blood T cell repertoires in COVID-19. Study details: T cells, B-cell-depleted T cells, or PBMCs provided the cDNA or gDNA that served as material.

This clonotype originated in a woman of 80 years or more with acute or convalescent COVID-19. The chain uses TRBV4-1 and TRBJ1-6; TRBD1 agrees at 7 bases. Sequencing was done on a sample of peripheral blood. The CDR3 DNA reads TGCGCCAGCAGCCCACGACAGGGTATGACTTCACCCCTCCACTTT. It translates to CASSPRQGMTSPLHF.